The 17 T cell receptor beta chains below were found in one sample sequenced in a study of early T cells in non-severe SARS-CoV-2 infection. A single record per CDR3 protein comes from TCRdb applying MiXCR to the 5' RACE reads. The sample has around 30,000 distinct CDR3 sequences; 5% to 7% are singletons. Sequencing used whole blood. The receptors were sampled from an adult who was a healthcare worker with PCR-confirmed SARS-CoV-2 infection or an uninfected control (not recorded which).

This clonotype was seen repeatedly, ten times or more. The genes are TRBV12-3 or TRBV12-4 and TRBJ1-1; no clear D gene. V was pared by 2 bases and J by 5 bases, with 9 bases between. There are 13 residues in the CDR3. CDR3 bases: TGTGCCAGCAGTTTAAGTGGTTGGACTGAAGCTTTCTTT. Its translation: CASSLSGWTEAFF.

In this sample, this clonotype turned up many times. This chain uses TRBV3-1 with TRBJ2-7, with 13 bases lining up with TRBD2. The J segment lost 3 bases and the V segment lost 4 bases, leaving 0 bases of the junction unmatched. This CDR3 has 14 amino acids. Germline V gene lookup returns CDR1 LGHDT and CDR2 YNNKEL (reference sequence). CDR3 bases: TGTGCCAGCAGCCGGACTAGCGGGAGCTACGAGCAGTACTTC. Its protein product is CASSRTSGSYEQYF.

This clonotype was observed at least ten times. Here the CDR3 DNA reads TGTGCCAGCAGCGCCTACAATGAGCAGTTCTTC. It is translated as CASSAYNEQFF. V usage is TRBV7-9 and J usage is TRBJ2-1, with no clear D. This CDR3 comprises 11 residues. In germline, CDR1 is SEHNR, CDR2 FQNEAQ (reference sequence). Between the trimmed V and J ends, which lost 5 bases and 2 bases, there was a span of 1 base.

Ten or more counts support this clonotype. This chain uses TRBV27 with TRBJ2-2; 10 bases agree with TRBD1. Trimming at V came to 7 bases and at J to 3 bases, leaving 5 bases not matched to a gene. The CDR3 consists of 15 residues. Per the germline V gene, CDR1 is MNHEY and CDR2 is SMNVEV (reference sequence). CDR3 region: CASTSDRGDTGELFF. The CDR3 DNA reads TGTGCCAGCACTTCGGACAGGGGGGACACCGGGGAGCTGTTTTTT.

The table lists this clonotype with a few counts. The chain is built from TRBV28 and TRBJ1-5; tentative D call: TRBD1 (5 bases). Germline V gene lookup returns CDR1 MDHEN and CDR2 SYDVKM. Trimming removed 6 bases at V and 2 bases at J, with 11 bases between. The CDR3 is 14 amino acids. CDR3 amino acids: CASRNQGGNQPQHF. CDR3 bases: TGTGCCAGCAGGAACCAGGGCGGCAATCAGCCCCAGCATTTT.

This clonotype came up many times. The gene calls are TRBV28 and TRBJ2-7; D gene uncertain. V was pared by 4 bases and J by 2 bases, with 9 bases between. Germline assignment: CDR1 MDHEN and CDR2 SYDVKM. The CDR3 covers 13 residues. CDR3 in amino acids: CASSYAIPYEQYF. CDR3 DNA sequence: TGTGCCAGCAGTTATGCGATCCCCTACGAGCAGTACTTC.

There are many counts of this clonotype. The CDR3 region is CASSQVPQQGGKTQYF. CDR3 bases: TGTGCCAGCAGCCAAGTGCCCCAGCAGGGGGGGAAGACCCAGTACTTC. This chain uses TRBV3-1 with TRBJ2-5, with D perhaps matching TRBD1 or TRBD2 (7 bases each). The CDR3 totals 16 residues. The V end was cut by 1 base, the J end by 6 bases, with 18 bases between. Germline loops: CDR1 LGHDT, CDR2 YNNKEL (reference sequence).

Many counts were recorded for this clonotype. CDR3 protein: CASSDIGTDTQYF. The CDR3 region has the DNA TGTGCCAGCAGTGACATTGGCACAGATACGCAGTATTTT. The V call is TRBV6-1, the J call TRBJ2-3, with D unresolved. The length of the CDR3 is 13 residues. CDR1 is MNHNS and CDR2 is SASEGT in the germline V gene. Trimming took off 3 bases at V and 1 base at J, with 5 bases between the two ends.

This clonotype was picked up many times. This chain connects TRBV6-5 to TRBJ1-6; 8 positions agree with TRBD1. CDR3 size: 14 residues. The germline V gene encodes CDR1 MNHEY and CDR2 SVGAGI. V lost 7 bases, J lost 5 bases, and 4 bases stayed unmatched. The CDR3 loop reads CASTQTGDNSPLHF. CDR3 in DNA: TGTGCCAGCACCCAGACAGGGGATAATTCACCCCTCCACTTT.

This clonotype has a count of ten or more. DNA for the CDR3: TGTGCCACGGGACAGGGGGTCTACGAGCAGTACTTC. Protein: CATGQGVYEQYF. The chain uses TRBV27 and TRBJ2-7; 11 bases match TRBD1. CDR3 length equals 12 residues. Germline V gene data show CDR1 as MNHEY and CDR2 as SMNVEV (reference sequence). Trimming removed 10 bases from V and 3 bases from J; junction bases left unmatched: 2.

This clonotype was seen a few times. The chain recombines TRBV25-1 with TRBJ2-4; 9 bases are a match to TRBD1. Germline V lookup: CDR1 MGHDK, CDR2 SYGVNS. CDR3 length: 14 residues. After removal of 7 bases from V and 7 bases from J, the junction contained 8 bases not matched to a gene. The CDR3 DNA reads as TGTGCCAGCACCCCGGGACAGGGTGGTAACATTCAGTACTTC. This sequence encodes CASTPGQGGNIQYF.

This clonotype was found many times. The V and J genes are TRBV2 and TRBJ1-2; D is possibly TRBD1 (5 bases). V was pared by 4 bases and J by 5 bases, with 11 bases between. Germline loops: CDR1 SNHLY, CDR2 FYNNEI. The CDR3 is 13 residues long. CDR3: CASSVRDLYGYTF. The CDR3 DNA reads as TGTGCCAGCAGTGTCAGGGACCTTTATGGCTACACCTTC. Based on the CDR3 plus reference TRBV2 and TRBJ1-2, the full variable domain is EPEVTQTPSHQVTQMGQEVILRCVPISNHLYFYWYRQILGQKVEFLVSFYNNEISEKSEIFDDQFSVERPDGSNFTLKIRSTKLEDSAMYFCASSVRDLYGYTFGSGTRLTVV.

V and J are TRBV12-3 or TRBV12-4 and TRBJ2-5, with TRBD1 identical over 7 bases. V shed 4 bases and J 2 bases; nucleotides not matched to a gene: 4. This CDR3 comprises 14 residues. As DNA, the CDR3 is TGTGCCAGCAGTTGGACAGGCGGGCAAGAGACCCAGTACTTC. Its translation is CASSWTGGQETQYF.

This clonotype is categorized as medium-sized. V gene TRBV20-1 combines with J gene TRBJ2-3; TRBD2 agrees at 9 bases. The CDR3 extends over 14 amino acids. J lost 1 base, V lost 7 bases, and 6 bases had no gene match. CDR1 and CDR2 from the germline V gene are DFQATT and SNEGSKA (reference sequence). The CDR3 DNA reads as TGCAGTGAGGGGCCTAGCGGGGGCACAGATACGCAGTATTTT. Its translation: CSEGPSGGTDTQYF.

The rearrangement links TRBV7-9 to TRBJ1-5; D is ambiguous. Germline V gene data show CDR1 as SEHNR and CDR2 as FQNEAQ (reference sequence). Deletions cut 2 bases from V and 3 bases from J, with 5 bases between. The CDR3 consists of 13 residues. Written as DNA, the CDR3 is TGTGCCAGCAGCTTAAACTCCAATCAGCCCCAGCATTTT. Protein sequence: CASSLNSNQPQHF.

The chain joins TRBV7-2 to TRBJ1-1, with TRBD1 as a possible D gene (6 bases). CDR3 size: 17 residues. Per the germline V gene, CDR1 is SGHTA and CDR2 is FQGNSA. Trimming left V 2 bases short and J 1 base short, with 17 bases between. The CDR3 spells CASSLRVVGHPNTEAFF. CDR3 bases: TGTGCCAGCAGCTTAAGGGTTGTGGGACACCCGAACACTGAAGCTTTCTTT.

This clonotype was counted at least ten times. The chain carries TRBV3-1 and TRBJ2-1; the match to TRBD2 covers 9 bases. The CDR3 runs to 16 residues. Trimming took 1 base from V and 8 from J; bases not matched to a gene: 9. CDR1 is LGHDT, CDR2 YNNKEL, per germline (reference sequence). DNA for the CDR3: TGTGCCAGCAGCCAAGTTGGGACTAGCAAACGGTATGAGCAGTTCTTC. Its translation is CASSQVGTSKRYEQFF.